These T cell receptor beta chains were read from a single sample in a study of coeliac disease. Some clones are missing from TCRdb's copy, which holds only in-frame ones; the method was immunoSEQ multiplex PCR. Of a few thousand clones in the sample, 72% were seen once. Sequenced material: lymphocytes from the gut lamina propria. The source is a man aged 18 to 30 with celiac disease on a gluten-free diet. Both conserved end residues are part of each CDR3. Each record gives: D gene, J gene, V gene, clone size, CDR3 protein, CDR3 DNA. The D gene is left open where the match is weak. Some rows have no size entry. The others give once, few or many, or a class for an expanded clone.

D gene: -; J gene: TRBJ2-3; V gene: TRBV7-2; clone size: -; CDR3 protein: CASSPTHSTDTQYF; CDR3 DNA: TGTGCCAGCAGCCCGACTCACTCCACAGATACGCAGTATTTT
D gene: -; J gene: TRBJ1-1; V gene: TRBV7-2; clone size: -; CDR3 protein: CASSYGQWNTEAFF; CDR3 DNA: TGTGCCAGCAGCTACGGACAATGGAACACTGAAGCTTTCTTT
D gene: TRBD2; J gene: TRBJ2-3; V gene: TRBV4-1; clone size: -; CDR3 protein: CASSQDGRGTDTQYF; CDR3 DNA: TGCGCCAGCAGCCAAGATGGGCGGGGGACAGATACGCAGTATTTT
D gene: TRBD1; J gene: TRBJ1-3; V gene: TRBV10-3; clone size: -; CDR3 protein: CAISAGQGRNTIYF; CDR3 DNA: TGTGCCATCAGCGCGGGACAGGGGAGAAACACCATATATTTT
D gene: TRBD2; J gene: TRBJ2-3; V gene: TRBV10-3; clone size: -; CDR3 protein: CAISGRTSGVTDTQYF; CDR3 DNA: TGTGCCATCAGTGGACGGACTAGCGGGGTCACAGATACGCAGTATTTT
D gene: -; J gene: TRBJ2-1; V gene: TRBV5-4; clone size: -; CDR3 protein: CASSSQQGDEQFF; CDR3 DNA: TGTGCCAGCAGCTCGCAACAGGGCGATGAGCAGTTCTTC
D gene: -; J gene: TRBJ1-1; V gene: TRBV7-6; clone size: -; CDR3 protein: CASNQENTEAFF; CDR3 DNA: TGTGCCAGCAACCAGGAGAACACTGAAGCTTTCTTT
D gene: -; J gene: TRBJ1-2; V gene: TRBV28; clone size: -; CDR3 protein: CASTKGGYGYTF; CDR3 DNA: TGTGCCAGCACCAAGGGGGGGTATGGCTACACCTTC
D gene: TRBD2; J gene: TRBJ2-7; V gene: TRBV7-9; clone size: once; CDR3 protein: CASSLSAGGYEQYF; CDR3 DNA: TGTGCCAGCAGCTTATCAGCGGGGGGCTACGAGCAGTACTTC
D gene: -; J gene: TRBJ1-5; V gene: TRBV19; clone size: -; CDR3 protein: CASTITPRGGGSNQPQHF; CDR3 DNA: TGTGCCAGTACTATAACGCCTCGGGGAGGGGGAAGCAATCAGCCCCAGCATTTT
D gene: -; J gene: TRBJ2-2; V gene: TRBV11-3; clone size: -; CDR3 protein: CASSPRGNTGELFF; CDR3 DNA: TGTGCCAGCAGCCCCAGGGGTAACACCGGGGAGCTGTTTTTT
D gene: -; J gene: TRBJ1-1; V gene: TRBV7-7; clone size: -; CDR3 protein: CASSPSTGLDTEAFF; CDR3 DNA: TGTGCCAGCAGCCCATCGACCGGGTTGGACACTGAAGCTTTCTTT
D gene: -; J gene: TRBJ1-1; V gene: TRBV11-3; clone size: -; CDR3 protein: CATRQTYLEAFF; CDR3 DNA: TGTGCCACACGACAGACTTATCTGGAAGCTTTCTTT
D gene: -; J gene: TRBJ1-5; V gene: TRBV28; clone size: -; CDR3 protein: CASSPGNRPQHF; CDR3 DNA: TGTGCCAGCAGTCCAGGGAATAGGCCCCAGCATTTT
D gene: TRBD1; J gene: TRBJ1-6; V gene: TRBV9; clone size: few; CDR3 protein: CASQGPGQEVSPLHF; CDR3 DNA: TGTGCCAGCCAAGGACCAGGACAGGAAGTCTCACCCCTCCACTTT
D gene: TRBD1; J gene: TRBJ2-7; V gene: TRBV6-1; clone size: -; CDR3 protein: CASSEESGTGGYEQYF; CDR3 DNA: TGTGCCAGCAGTGAAGAAAGTGGGACAGGGGGTTACGAGCAGTACTTC
D gene: -; J gene: TRBJ1-1; V gene: TRBV11-2; clone size: once; CDR3 protein: CASSLPRQNTEAFF; CDR3 DNA: TGTGCCAGCAGCTTGCCTCGACAGAACACTGAAGCTTTCTTT
D gene: TRBD2; J gene: TRBJ2-5; V gene: TRBV6-1; clone size: -; CDR3 protein: CASTLHSGGQETQYF; CDR3 DNA: TGTGCCAGCACCCTTCATAGCGGGGGACAAGAGACCCAGTACTTC
D gene: TRBD2; J gene: TRBJ2-3; V gene: TRBV19; clone size: -; CDR3 protein: CASSGGGSSTDTQYF; CDR3 DNA: TGTGCCAGTAGTGGGGGGGGATCTAGCACAGATACGCAGTATTTT
D gene: -; J gene: TRBJ2-5; V gene: TRBV15; clone size: few; CDR3 protein: CATSRALGTQYF; CDR3 DNA: TGTGCCACCAGCAGAGCCCTAGGTACCCAGTACTTC